At least ten counts were recorded for the clone carrying this TCR beta chain. The antigen remains unidentified. This entry belongs to a study of metastatic and nonmetastatic thyroid tumors. Study as a whole: Repertoire comparison spanned blood and tumor or nodule tissue of malignant and benign thyroid patients.

The CDR3 length is 16 residues. Germline V lookup: CDR1 MNHNS, CDR2 SASEGT. V shed 1 base, J shed 4 bases, and the junction held 7 bases outside the gene matches. No patient had received any treatment before thyroid surgery. Through MiXCR, TCRdb re-clonotyped the PCR reads. The sample shows 40,000 or so clones, roughly 17% of them seen only once. Whole-study findings and limits: Benign nodules were reported to have significantly lower TCR beta diversity than malignant thyroid tumors, in blood and tumor.

The source is a female donor with papillary thyroid cancer or a benign thyroid nodule (not recorded which). Some clones in this sample may be carry-over from other donors' samples. The sample taken for sequencing was tumor tissue. The rearrangement uses TRBV6-1 and TRBJ1-1, with 9 bases identical to TRBD1. This CDR3 is CASSEEQYRGLTEAFF. As DNA, the CDR3 is TGTGCCAGCAGTGAAGAGCAGTACAGGGGGCTCACTGAAGCTTTCTTT.